The 19 T cell receptor beta chains below come from one sample, sequenced in a study of human T cells and chemical hapten exposure. Time point specified: pre-sensitization, week 0. The sample's treatment: therapeutic diphenylcyclopropenone sensitization with weekly scalp DPC. Each CDR3 protein is one row after TCRdb ran MiXCR on the RACE reads. The table shows 250,000 or so distinct CDR3 sequences, with around 9.3% occurring only once. The sample consisted of whole blood, taken in connection with sensitization to the hapten diphenylcyclopropenone (DPC). Receptors were obtained from a woman in her forties with alopecia areata. Some clones in this sample may be carry-over from other donors' samples.

The chain joins TRBV24-1 to TRBJ1-5; D perhaps matches TRBD1 (5 bases). Germline CDR1 and CDR2: KGHDR and SFDVKD. Trimming shortened V by 9 bases and J by 0 bases, and 14 bases separated the two germline ends. The CDR3 extends over 15 amino acids. The CDR3 loop is CATAYGTDSNQPQHF. The CDR3 DNA follows: TGTGCCACCGCCTACGGGACGGATAGCAATCAGCCCCAGCATTTT.

Many counts were recorded for this clonotype. This sequence joins TRBV20-1 and TRBJ2-7, with 11 bases aligning to TRBD2. The CDR3 loop spans 13 amino acids. Germline assignment: CDR1 DFQATT and CDR2 SNEGSKA (reference sequence). Trimming removed 2 bases from V and 6 bases from J; junction bases left unmatched: 3. The CDR3 protein is CSARLAGGVEQYF. The CDR3 DNA is TGCAGTGCTAGACTAGCGGGAGGAGTCGAGCAGTACTTC.

This clonotype has a count of ten or more. This chain links TRBV7-3 with TRBJ2-2; 7 bases fit TRBD1. CDR1 is SGHTA and CDR2 is FQGTGA in the germline V gene. CDR3 length equals 15 residues. The V segment lost 0 bases and the J segment 4 bases; nucleotides outside the gene matches: 2. CDR3 in DNA: TGTGCCAGCAGCTTAACAGGGGGCGGCACCGGGGAGCTGTTTTTT. Its translation is CASSLTGGGTGELFF.

This chain connects TRBV29-1 to TRBJ2-3; perhaps D is TRBD1 or TRBD2 (6 bases each). The CDR3 is 14 amino acids. Per germline, CDR1 SQVTM and CDR2 ANQGSEA. Between the trimmed V and J ends, which lost 3 bases and 4 bases, there was a span of 14 bases. CDR3 residues: CSVDGGPRPDTQYF. CDR3 DNA sequence: TGCAGCGTTGACGGGGGCCCACGGCCAGATACGCAGTATTTT.

This clonotype has a handful of counts. The DNA of the CDR3 is TGTGCCAGCTCACTCTTTGCGGGAGACGCAGATACGCAGTATTTT. The encoded protein is CASSLFAGDADTQYF. The rearrangement links TRBV18 to TRBJ2-3, with 7 bases aligning to TRBD2. The CDR3 contains 15 residues. J gave up 4 bases and V 4 bases, and 8 bases lay outside the gene matches. CDR1 KGHSH and CDR2 LQKENI come from the germline V gene.

The chain carries TRBV15 and TRBJ1-1; D gene ambiguous. The CDR3 consists of 15 residues. Germline V gene lookup returns CDR1 LNHNV and CDR2 YYDKDF (reference sequence). V lost 1 base and J lost 0, with 9 bases in between. DNA for the CDR3: TGTGCCACCAGCAGAGTGGGCAGACTGAACACTGAAGCTTTCTTT. Translating it yields CATSRVGRLNTEAFF.

This clonotype was counted only a few times. This chain joins TRBV5-6 and TRBJ1-1; possibly TRBD1 for D (5 bases). This CDR3 region has 16 residues. From germline, CDR1 is SGHDT and CDR2 YYEEEE. V was cut by 0 bases and J by 0 bases, with 12 bases left in between. The chain's CDR3 is CASSLATAQMNTEAFF. In DNA, the CDR3 is TGTGCCAGCAGCTTGGCGACAGCACAAATGAACACTGAAGCTTTCTTT.

The sample holds many counts of this clonotype. The chain links TRBV12-3 or TRBV12-4 to TRBJ2-2, with D unclear. The V and J ends lost 3 bases and 1 base respectively, with 6 bases between them. There are 14 residues in the CDR3. The CDR3 nucleotides are TGTGCCAGCAGTTTTGCAGGGAACACCGGGGAGCTGTTTTTT. Amino acids: CASSFAGNTGELFF.

The chain carries TRBV27 and TRBJ1-1, with a weak D call TRBD1 (6 bases). Trimming removed 8 bases from V and 0 bases from J, with 13 bases in between. This CDR3 is built from 14 residues. In germline, CDR1 is MNHEY, CDR2 SMNVEV (reference sequence). CDR3 amino acids: CASYEQGLNTEAFF. The DNA of the CDR3 is TGTGCCAGCTACGAACAGGGTTTGAACACTGAAGCTTTCTTT.

There are many counts of this clonotype. The chain is built from TRBV7-9 and TRBJ2-5, with D perhaps matching TRBD1 or TRBD2 (5 bases each). Trimming removed 5 bases at V and 5 bases at J, with 9 bases between. Germline V gives CDR1 SEHNR, CDR2 FQNEAQ (reference sequence). The CDR3 extends over 12 amino acids. The chain's CDR3 is CASSRDVETQYF. In DNA, the CDR3 is TGTGCCAGCAGCCGGGACGTTGAGACCCAGTACTTC.

The gene calls are TRBV7-2 and TRBJ1-5; D unclear. Trimming cost V 3 bases and J 3 bases, with 3 bases left between them. CDR1 and CDR2 from the germline V gene are SGHTA and FQGNSA. This CDR3 region has 12 residues. The CDR3 coding sequence is TGTGCCAGCAGCTTGACCAATCAGCCCCAGCATTTT. Its protein is CASSLTNQPQHF.

This clonotype was counted a few times. The rearrangement joins TRBV4-3 to TRBJ1-4, with 9 bases that match TRBD1. In germline, CDR1 is LGHNA, CDR2 YSLEER. The CDR3 has 15 amino acids. V dropped 0 bases and J dropped 7; count of bases not matched to a gene: 3. This CDR3 reads CASSQDVDRGEKLFF. CDR3 coding DNA: TGCGCCAGCAGCCAAGATGTGGACAGGGGTGAAAAACTGTTTTTT.

The chain couples TRBV3-1 to TRBJ2-7, with 9 bases lining up with TRBD1. The CDR3 has 16 residues. CDR1 and CDR2 from the germline V gene are LGHDT and YNNKEL (reference sequence). V shed 1 base, J shed 3 bases, and the junction held 7 bases outside the gene matches. As DNA, the CDR3 is TGTGCCAGCAGCCAAGGAAGGGGGACAGGGAACTACGAGCAGTACTTC. This codes for CASSQGRGTGNYEQYF.

This clonotype has more than one count but fewer than ten. The rearrangement uses TRBV12-3 or TRBV12-4 and TRBJ1-2, with D maybe TRBD1 (6 bases). Trimming removed 3 bases at V and 7 bases at J, with 12 bases between. This CDR3 comprises 13 residues. The CDR3 spells CASSLGGAGGYTF. The DNA of the CDR3 is TGTGCCAGCAGTTTGGGGGGCGCAGGTGGCTACACCTTC.

In this sample, this clonotype turned up a few times. This rearrangement joins TRBV7-2 to TRBJ2-1; no definite D call. Trimming left V 3 bases short and J 7 bases short, with 13 bases between. The CDR3 totals 14 residues. Looked up from germline, CDR1 is SGHTA and CDR2 is FQGNSA. CDR3 sequence (DNA): TGTGCCAGCAGCTTGAGCTGGCGTCGGAATGAGCAGTTCTTC. It translates to CASSLSWRRNEQFF.

This clonotype appeared a few times. The CDR3 sequence is CSASTPVGGRVSDEQFF. The CDR3 DNA sequence: TGCAGTGCCTCTACCCCGGTCGGCGGGAGGGTAAGCGATGAGCAGTTCTTC. The chain couples TRBV20-1 to TRBJ2-1, with TRBD2 matching over 9 bases. The V gene's germline CDR1 is DFQATT and CDR2 SNEGSKA (reference sequence). The CDR3 loop spans 17 amino acids. Losses at the gene ends were 6 bases for V and 8 bases for J; bases not matched to a gene: 20.

Ten or more counts support this clonotype. The rearrangement joins TRBV12-3 or TRBV12-4 to TRBJ1-1; D remains unclear. The V end lost 8 bases, the J end lost 0 bases, and 10 bases lay between the germline ends. This CDR3 spans 13 amino acids. CDR3 loop: CASRREMNTEAFF. CDR3 bases: TGTGCCAGCCGCCGGGAGATGAACACTGAAGCTTTCTTT.

This clonotype was counted between two and nine times. V gene TRBV28 combines with J gene TRBJ2-7, with D tentatively TRBD2 (5 bases). Trimming took off 4 bases at V and 6 bases at J, with 10 bases between the two ends. Germline lookup yields CDR1 MDHEN and CDR2 SYDVKM. This CDR3 is 12 amino acids long. This chain's CDR3 is CASSSRGVEQYF. CDR3 sequence (DNA): TGTGCCAGCAGTTCCCGGGGAGTCGAGCAGTACTTC.

The chain carries TRBV29-1 and TRBJ1-1; D remains ambiguous. Germline V gene lookup returns CDR1 SQVTM and CDR2 ANQGSEA. V shed 7 bases and J shed 4 bases, with 16 bases lying between them. The CDR3 extends over 13 amino acids. CDR3 nucleotides: TGCAGCGGTAAACAGTCCGTGGGCACTGAAGCTTTCTTT. Its protein is CSGKQSVGTEAFF.